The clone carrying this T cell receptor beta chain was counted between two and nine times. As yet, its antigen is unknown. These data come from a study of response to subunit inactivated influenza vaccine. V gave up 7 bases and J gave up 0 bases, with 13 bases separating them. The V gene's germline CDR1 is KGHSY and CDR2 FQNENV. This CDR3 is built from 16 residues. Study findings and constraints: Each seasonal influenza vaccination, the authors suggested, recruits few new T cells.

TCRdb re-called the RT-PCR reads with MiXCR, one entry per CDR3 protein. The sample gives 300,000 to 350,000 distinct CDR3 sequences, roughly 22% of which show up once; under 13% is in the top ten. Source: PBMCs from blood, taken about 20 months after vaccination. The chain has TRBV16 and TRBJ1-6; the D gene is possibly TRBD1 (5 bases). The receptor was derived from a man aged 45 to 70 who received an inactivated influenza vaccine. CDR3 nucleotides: TGTGCCAGCAAAACCCCAGGGAGCTCCTATAATTCACCCCTCCACTTT. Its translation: CASKTPGSSYNSPLHF.